This entry lists 18 T cell receptor beta chains sequenced from one sample in a study of beta chain features in type 1 diabetes. What was sequenced were expressed TCRB transcripts, since all of the isolated RNA had been reverse transcribed. Generated by immunoSEQ multiplex PCR, the TCRdb table keeps only in-frame clones and is missing some. The sample records 38,000 or so clones, around 60% being singletons. Sequences were obtained from Tregs from blood. The receptors originated from a woman aged 30 to 39 in good health.

The rearrangement joins TRBV6-6 to TRBJ2-3, with 9 bases aligning to TRBD2. J was trimmed by 4 bases and V by 8 bases; bases with no gene match: 7. Germline V gene lookup returns CDR1 MNHNY and CDR2 SVGAGI (reference sequence). The CDR3 loop spans 14 amino acids. In nucleotides, the CDR3 is TGTGCCAGCCTTCGCGGGAGGGCCGCAGATACGCAGTATTTT. Its translation: CASLRGRAADTQYF.

The table lists this clone with a few counts. The chain employs TRBV4-3 and TRBJ2-4, with 7 bases aligning to TRBD1. With 0 bases clipped from V and 6 bases from J, the junction kept 2 bases outside the gene matches. The CDR3 extends over 14 amino acids. Germline values: CDR1 LGHNA, CDR2 YSLEER. CDR3 residues: CASSQDRQGNIQYF. CDR3 nucleotides: TGCGCCAGCAGCCAAGACCGACAGGGAAACATTCAGTACTTC.

This sequence joins TRBV5-5 and TRBJ2-6; 7 nucleotides align to TRBD2. Germline lookup yields CDR1 SGHKS and CDR2 YYEKEE (reference sequence). The CDR3 extends over 16 amino acids. V lost 0 bases, J lost 1 base, and 1 base stayed unmatched. CDR3 residues: CASSLVGGSGANVLTF. CDR3 DNA: TGTGCCAGCAGCTTGGTGGGGGGGTCTGGGGCCAACGTCCTGACTTTC.

V and J are TRBV5-4 and TRBJ2-2; TRBD2 matches 7 bases. Germline loops: CDR1 SGHNT, CDR2 YYREEE (reference sequence). The ends lost 0 bases at V and 1 base at J; junction bases unmatched: 3. CDR3 length: 16 residues. The CDR3 is CASSLGASGNTGELFF. The CDR3 region has the DNA TGTGCCAGCAGCTTGGGGGCTAGCGGGAACACCGGGGAGCTGTTTTTT.

The genes are TRBV19 and TRBJ1-5; no definite D call. This CDR3 has 13 residues. Trimming removed 8 bases from V and 5 bases from J, with 13 bases in between. Per germline, CDR1 LNHDA and CDR2 SQIVND (reference sequence). This CDR3 is CASRPQSDQPQHF. In DNA form, the CDR3 reads TGTGCCAGTCGTCCACAGAGTGATCAGCCCCAGCATTTT.

The CDR3 spells CASSSPTGVETQYF. Written as DNA, the CDR3 is TGTGCCAGCAGCTCACCGACGGGGGTGGAGACCCAGTACTTC. V and J are TRBV5-4 and TRBJ2-5; D may be TRBD2 (6 bases). Per the germline V gene, CDR1 is SGHNT and CDR2 is YYREEE (reference sequence). The CDR3 has 14 amino acids. V gave up 3 bases and J gave up 5 bases, with 14 bases separating them.

The chain combines TRBV28 with TRBJ1-2; 7 positions agree with TRBD1. Germline V gives CDR1 MDHEN, CDR2 SYDVKM. The V segment lost 6 bases and the J segment 2 bases; nucleotides outside the gene matches: 15. The CDR3 loop spans 17 amino acids. CDR3 sequence reads: CASSWGLGTAKNYGYTF. CDR3 bases: TGTGCCAGCAGCTGGGGACTAGGGACAGCCAAAAACTATGGCTACACCTTC.

V gene TRBV4-2 combines with J gene TRBJ1-1, with a possible D match to TRBD1 (6 bases). The CDR3 has 15 residues. The V gene lost 4 bases and the J gene lost 5 bases, with 17 bases spanning the gap. Looked up from germline, CDR1 is LGHNA and CDR2 is YNFKEQ. CDR3 bases: TGTGCCAGCAGCCGACCGTCGACAGGTCGGACTGAAGCTTTCTTT. It translates to CASSRPSTGRTEAFF.

J is TRBJ2-7 and V is TRBV5-1; maybe TRBD2 (5 bases). Germline lookup yields CDR1 SGHRS and CDR2 YFSETQ. V shed 4 bases and J shed 4 bases, with 18 bases lying between them. This CDR3 has 15 amino acids. The CDR3 nucleotides read TGCGCCAGCAGCAAGGACCCATCGGGGTTTTACGAGCAGTACTTC. Protein product: CASSKDPSGFYEQYF.

The chain carries TRBV28 and TRBJ2-7; TRBD1 matches at 8 bases. The CDR3 has 12 residues. Germline values: CDR1 MDHEN, CDR2 SYDVKM. V lost 4 bases, J lost 11 bases, and 7 bases stayed unmatched. This chain's CDR3 is CASSSPRDRKYF. The CDR3 coding sequence is TGTGCCAGCAGTTCCCCCCGGGACAGGAAGTACTTC.

V usage is TRBV5-1 and J usage is TRBJ2-7, with TRBD2 as a possible D gene (6 bases). V was clipped by 1 base and J by 4 bases, with 15 bases between them. The CDR3 is 15 amino acids. Germline V CDR1 and CDR2: SGHRS, YFSETQ. CDR3 bases: TGCGCCAGCAGCTTGCAGATTAGCGGAATATACGAGCAGTACTTC. It translates to CASSLQISGIYEQYF.

This clone was found a few times. The V call is TRBV19, the J call TRBJ2-7, with 7 bases identical to TRBD2. Trimming removed 9 bases from V and 5 bases from J; junction bases left unmatched: 7. CDR1 is LNHDA, CDR2 SQIVND, per germline (reference sequence). The CDR3 extends over 12 amino acids. In nucleotides, the CDR3 is TGTGCCAGAAAGGGCGGGGGAAACGAGCAGTACTTC. Residues: CARKGGGNEQYF.

V gene TRBV7-2 combines with J gene TRBJ1-1; D may be TRBD1 (5 bases). Germline CDR1 and CDR2: SGHTA and FQGNSA. The CDR3 extends over 15 amino acids. V lost 0 bases and J 2 bases, leaving 10 bases between the germline ends. The CDR3 protein is CASSLAFQGNTEAFF. CDR3 nucleotide sequence: TGTGCCAGCAGCTTAGCTTTCCAGGGAAACACTGAAGCTTTCTTT.

A few counts support this clone. V gene TRBV2 combines with J gene TRBJ2-1; 12 bases map to TRBD2. Germline V gene lookup returns CDR1 SNHLY and CDR2 FYNNEI. J lost 0 bases, V lost 6 bases, and 3 bases had no gene match. The CDR3 has 16 amino acids. The CDR3 loop reads CASSGLAGSSYNEQFF. The CDR3 region has the DNA TGTGCCAGCAGCGGACTAGCGGGAAGCTCCTACAATGAGCAGTTCTTC.

The chain has TRBV18 and TRBJ2-7, with 9 nucleotides matching TRBD1. V lost 3 bases, J lost 8 bases, and 5 bases stayed unmatched. The CDR3 length is 13 residues. Germline assignment: CDR1 KGHSH and CDR2 LQKENI. CDR3 loop: CASSPRGQGQQYF. The CDR3 DNA follows: TGTGCCAGCTCACCCAGGGGACAGGGACAGCAGTACTTC. Complete variable domain (other parts from reference TRBV18 and TRBJ2-7): NAGVMQNPRHLVRRRGQEARLRCSPMKGHSHVYWYRQLPEEGLKFMVYLQKENIIDESGMPKERFSAEFPKEGPSILRIQQVVRGDSAAYFCASSPRGQGQQYFGPGTRLTVT.

The rearrangement uses TRBV18 and TRBJ2-5; perhaps TRBD1 as D (6 bases). CDR1 and CDR2 (germline): KGHSH, LQKENI. The length of the CDR3 is 13 residues. V was trimmed by 3 bases and J by 3 bases, leaving 8 bases between them. CDR3 bases: TGTGCCAGCTCACCTGGGACAAAAGAGACCCAGTACTTC. Residues: CASSPGTKETQYF.

The chain combines TRBV7-3 with TRBJ2-5, with 15 nucleotides matching TRBD2. This CDR3 has 16 amino acids. Unmatched junction bases numbered 7, after V lost 6 bases and J lost 5 bases. Germline V gene data show CDR1 as SGHTA and CDR2 as FQGTGA. The CDR3 nucleotides are TGTGCCAGCAGTCGAGGACTAGCGGGAGGGGAGGAGACCCAGTACTTC. It specifies CASSRGLAGGEETQYF.

The chain links TRBV5-4 to TRBJ2-1; 8 nucleotides agree with TRBD2. This CDR3 spans 13 amino acids. With V trimmed by 0 bases and J by 12 bases, 5 bases remained unmatched. In germline, CDR1 is SGHNT, CDR2 YYREEE (reference sequence). The CDR3 DNA sequence: TGTGCCAGCAGCTTGGCGGGAGGGCCCATGCAGTTCTTC. This encodes CASSLAGGPMQFF.